The T cell receptor beta chain described here comes from a study of shared clonotypes between healthy human individuals. Findings and caveats of the study: Non-shared clonotypes displayed generation probabilities falling below those of clonotypes present in all four donors. For naive CD4 cells, approximately 4.8% of clonotypes were shared across a handful of donors.

HIV-negative, healthy adults without recent acute infections or vaccinations were the donors. Splitting the CD4+ cells yielded a CD45RA+ naive subset and a CD45RA-negative memory subset. Comment on this clone: Antigen unknown.

Sequencing was performed with immunoSEQ multiplex PCR; in TCRdb, only in-frame clones are kept and a portion is missing. The table shows 1 million to 1.3 million clones, with 75% to 85% occurring only once. Trimming removed 4 bases at V and 1 base at J, with 14 bases between. The CDR3 totals 16 residues. Per the germline V gene, CDR1 is LNHNV and CDR2 is YYDKDF (reference sequence). The TCR was taken from a man younger than 35 in good health. Some clones in this sample may be carry-over from other donors' samples. The chain links TRBV15 to TRBJ2-4; D may be TRBD1 or TRBD2 (7 bases each). What was sequenced was memory CD4+ T cells from PBMCs. Subset noted: CD45RA-negative fraction. The CDR3 sequence: CATSTGGALAKNIQYF. CDR3 sequence (DNA): TGTGCCACCAGCACAGGGGGGGCCCTGGCCAAAAACATTCAGTACTTC.